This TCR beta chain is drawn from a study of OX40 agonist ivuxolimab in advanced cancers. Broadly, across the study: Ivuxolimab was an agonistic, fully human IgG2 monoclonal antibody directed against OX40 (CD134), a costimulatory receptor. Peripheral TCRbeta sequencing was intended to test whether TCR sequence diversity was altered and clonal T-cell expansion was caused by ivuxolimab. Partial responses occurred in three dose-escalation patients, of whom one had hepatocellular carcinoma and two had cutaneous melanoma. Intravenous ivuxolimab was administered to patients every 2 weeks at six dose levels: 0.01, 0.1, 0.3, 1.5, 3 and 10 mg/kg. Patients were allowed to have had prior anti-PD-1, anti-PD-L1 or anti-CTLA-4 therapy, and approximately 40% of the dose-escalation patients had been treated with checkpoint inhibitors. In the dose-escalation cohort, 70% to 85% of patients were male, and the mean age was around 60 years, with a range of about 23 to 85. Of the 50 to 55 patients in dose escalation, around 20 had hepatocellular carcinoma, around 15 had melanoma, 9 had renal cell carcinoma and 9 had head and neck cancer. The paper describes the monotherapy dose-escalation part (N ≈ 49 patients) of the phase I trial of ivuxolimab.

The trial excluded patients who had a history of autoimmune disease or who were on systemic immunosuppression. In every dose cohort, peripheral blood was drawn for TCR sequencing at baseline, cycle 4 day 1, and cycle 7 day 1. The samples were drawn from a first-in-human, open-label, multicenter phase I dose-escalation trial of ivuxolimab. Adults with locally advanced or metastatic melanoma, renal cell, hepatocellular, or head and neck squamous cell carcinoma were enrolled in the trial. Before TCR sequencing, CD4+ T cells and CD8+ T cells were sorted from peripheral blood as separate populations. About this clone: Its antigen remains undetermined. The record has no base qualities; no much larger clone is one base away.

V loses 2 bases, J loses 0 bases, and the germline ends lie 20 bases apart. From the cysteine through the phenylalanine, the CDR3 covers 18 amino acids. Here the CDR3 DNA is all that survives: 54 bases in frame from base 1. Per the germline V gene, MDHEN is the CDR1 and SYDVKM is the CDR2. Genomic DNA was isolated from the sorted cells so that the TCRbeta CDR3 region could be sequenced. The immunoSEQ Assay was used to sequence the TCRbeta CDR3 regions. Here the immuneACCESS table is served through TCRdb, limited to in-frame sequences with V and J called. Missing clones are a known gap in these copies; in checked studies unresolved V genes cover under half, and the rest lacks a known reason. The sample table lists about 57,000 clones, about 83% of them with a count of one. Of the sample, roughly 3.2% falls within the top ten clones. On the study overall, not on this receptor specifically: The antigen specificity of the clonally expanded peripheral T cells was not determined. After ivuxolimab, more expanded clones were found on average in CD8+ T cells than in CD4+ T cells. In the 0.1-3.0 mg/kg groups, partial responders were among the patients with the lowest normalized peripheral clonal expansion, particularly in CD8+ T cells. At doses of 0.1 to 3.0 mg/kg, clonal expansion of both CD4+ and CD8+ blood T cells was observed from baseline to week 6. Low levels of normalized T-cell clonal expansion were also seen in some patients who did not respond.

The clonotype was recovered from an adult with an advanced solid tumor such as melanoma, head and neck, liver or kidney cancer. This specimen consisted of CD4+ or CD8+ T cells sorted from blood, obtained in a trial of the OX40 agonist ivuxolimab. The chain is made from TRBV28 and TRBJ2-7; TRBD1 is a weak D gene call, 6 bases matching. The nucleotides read TGTGCCAGCAGTTTACTAAGACGTGAGACAGGACGCTCCTACGAGCAGTACTTC. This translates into CASSLLRRETGRSYEQYF.